Following are 14 T cell receptor beta chains from one sample sequenced in a study of T cells in Graves' hyperthyroidism and ophthalmopathy. Amplification yielded TCR beta CDR3 regions, with RNA transcripts as the source. TCR CDR3 underwent first-round RT-PCR with the HTBI primer set. MiXCR, applied by TCRdb to the multiplex PCR reads, yields one record per CDR3 protein. There are 50,000 to 60,000 distinct CDR3 sequences in the sample; 48% occur only once, and approximately 9.1% lies in the top ten. The specimen sequenced was blood. The receptors here all came from a woman aged 45 to 65 with Graves' ophthalmopathy.

The J gene is TRBJ2-1, the V gene TRBV15; TRBD2 might be the D (7 bases). The V gene lost 0 bases and the J gene lost 6 bases, with 15 bases spanning the gap. The CDR3 is 16 amino acids. Germline CDR1 is LNHNV and CDR2 is YYDKDF (reference sequence). CDR3 sequence reads: CATSRDRGGDFNEQFF. DNA of the CDR3: TGTGCCACCAGCAGAGATAGGGGGGGGGATTTCAATGAGCAGTTCTTC.

The chain links TRBV19 to TRBJ2-7; possibly TRBD2 for D (6 bases). From germline, CDR1 is LNHDA and CDR2 SQIVND (reference sequence). Trimming cost V 3 bases and J 2 bases, with 8 bases left between them. The CDR3 covers 13 residues. The CDR3 reads CASSISGAYEQYF. The CDR3 DNA follows: TGTGCCAGTAGTATTAGCGGTGCCTACGAGCAGTACTTC.

The gene calls are TRBV7-2 and TRBJ2-7; D possibly corresponds to TRBD2 (5 bases). The CDR3 runs 14 residues. The V gene lost 1 base and the J gene lost 6 bases, with 13 bases spanning the gap. Germline CDR1 is SGHTA and CDR2 is FQGNSA. Here the CDR3 DNA reads TGTGCCAGCAGCTTAGTGGCTAGTCGGGGCGAGCAGTACTTC. It translates to CASSLVASRGEQYF.

Many counts were recorded for this clonotype. The chain links TRBV5-5 to TRBJ1-1; D unresolved. The CDR3 sequence is 15 residues long. The germline CDR1 and CDR2 sequences are SGHKS and YYEKEE (reference sequence). Trimming removed 0 bases from V and 11 bases from J, with 20 bases in between. The CDR3 loop is CASSLESTSRFSAFF. In DNA, the CDR3 is TGTGCCAGCAGCTTGGAGTCGACTTCTCGGTTTTCTGCTTTCTTT.

V and J are TRBV20-1 and TRBJ2-7; a weak D match, TRBD1 (5 bases). The V gene lost 8 bases and the J gene lost 2 bases, with 16 bases spanning the gap. The CDR3 contains 13 residues. The germline gives CDR1 DFQATT, CDR2 SNEGSKA (reference sequence). DNA for the CDR3: TGCAGTCCCAGCCGCGGACAACCCTACGAGCAGTACTTC. It is translated as CSPSRGQPYEQYF.

In this sample, this clonotype turned up many times. This chain joins TRBV5-8 and TRBJ2-1, with D tentatively TRBD2 (6 bases). Germline V gene lookup returns CDR1 SGHTS and CDR2 YDEGEE. The V end was cut by 2 bases, the J end by 7 bases, with 13 bases between. This CDR3 contains 14 residues. As DNA, the CDR3 is TGTGCCAGCAGCTTTGATGCCGGGGGTAATGAGCAGTTCTTC. This sequence encodes CASSFDAGGNEQFF.

Many counts were recorded for this clonotype. The V gene is TRBV5-6, the J gene TRBJ1-4; D perhaps matches TRBD1 (5 bases). The V gene lost 4 bases and the J gene lost 6 bases, with 13 bases spanning the gap. Germline V CDR1 and CDR2: SGHDT, YYEEEE. CDR3 length equals 14 residues. CDR3 protein: CASSPGGGHEKLFF. The CDR3 DNA sequence: TGTGCCAGCAGCCCGGGGGGGGGACATGAAAAACTGTTTTTT.

This sequence joins TRBV5-1 and TRBJ2-7; 11 bases are a match to TRBD2. V dropped 4 bases and J dropped 0; count of bases not matched to a gene: 15. Per the germline V gene, CDR1 is SGHRS and CDR2 is YFSETQ. The length of the CDR3 is 19 residues. This chain's CDR3 is CASSQLPDTSGGLSYEQYF. The CDR3 DNA reads as TGCGCCAGCAGCCAACTCCCCGATACTAGCGGGGGCCTCTCCTACGAGCAGTACTTC.

This clonotype came up once. The chain recombines TRBV6-2 or TRBV6-3 with TRBJ2-7; 13 nucleotides agree with TRBD2. The V segment lost 11 bases and the J segment 2 bases; nucleotides outside the gene matches: 12. CDR1 and CDR2 (germline): MNHEY, SVGEGT. The CDR3 spans 16 residues. The CDR3 nucleotides read TGTGCCTGGAGTACCGGGACTAGCGGGGCAACCTACGAGCAGTACTTC. This gives the protein CAWSTGTSGATYEQYF.

Concerning this clonotype itself: One end of the junction does not line up with germline, which may come from a read error. The chain is built from TRBV24-1 and TRBJ2-2; 8 bases line up with TRBD1. In germline, CDR1 is KGHDR, CDR2 SFDVKD. The CDR3 spans 17 residues. The CDR3 DNA is TGTGCCACCAGTAATCCCGTTGACAGGGGTTTAGCCGGGGAGCTGTTCTTT. Amino acid sequence: CATSNPVDRGLAGELFF.

This clonotype was seen repeatedly, ten times or more. The chain uses TRBV14 and TRBJ2-7, with D hard to call. Per germline, CDR1 SGHDN and CDR2 FVKESK. The CDR3 has 16 residues. V dropped 5 bases and J dropped 0 bases, with 17 bases sitting between them. The CDR3 DNA follows: TGTGCCAGCAGCGAAACCACGACGGCATACTCCTACGAGCAGTACTTC. As protein: CASSETTTAYSYEQYF. Looking up the rest from reference TRBV14 and TRBJ2-7 gives the full variable domain: EAGVTQFPSHSVIEKGQTVTLRCDPISGHDNLYWYRRVMGKEIKFLLHFVKESKQDESGMPNNRFLAERTGGTYSTLKVQPAELEDSGVYFCASSETTTAYSYEQYFGPGTRLTVT.

The sample holds one count of this clonotype. The CDR3 does not end in the conserved phenylalanine or tryptophan, so this is likely a read error. The genes are TRBV7-3 and TRBJ2-7, with D unresolved. This CDR3 contains 11 residues. The V gene's germline CDR1 is SGHTA and CDR2 FQGTGA. V gave up 0 bases and J gave up 7 bases, with 4 bases separating them. The CDR3 here is CASSLTGEQYL. The CDR3, as DNA: TGTGCCAGCAGCTTAACGGGTGAGCAGTACCTC.

This clonotype was counted ten times or more. The rearrangement links TRBV7-8 to TRBJ2-1; the D is unclear. Per germline, CDR1 SGHVS and CDR2 FQNEAQ. This CDR3 spans 14 amino acids. Trimming stripped 5 bases from V and 8 bases from J, with 16 bases between. The CDR3 DNA is TGTGCCAGCAGCACGAGAACCTACGGCGATGAGCAGTTCTTC. Translating gives CASSTRTYGDEQFF.

This clonotype was counted at least ten times. The chain joins TRBV24-1 to TRBJ2-1; TRBD1 matches at 8 bases. The CDR3 loop spans 15 amino acids. Germline trimming cut 1 base from V and 5 bases from J; bases unmatched to any gene: 3. Germline V gene lookup returns CDR1 KGHDR and CDR2 SFDVKD. The CDR3 DNA sequence: TGTGCCACCAGTGATTTCGGACAGGGCCACAATGAGCAGTTCTTC. Translating gives CATSDFGQGHNEQFF.